These 18 T cell receptor beta chains were all obtained from the same sample, sequenced in a study of blood T cell repertoires in COVID-19. Clones were read by immunoSEQ multiplex PCR, and TCRdb kept only the in-frame ones, dropping some. The sample holds approximately 180,000 clones; approximately 73% are singletons and the top ten take approximately 16%. Sample: PBMCs or T cells enriched from blood (not recorded which). The receptors shown here come from a woman aged 50 to 60 with acute COVID-19.

This rearrangement joins TRBV7-8 to TRBJ1-1; D is uncertain. The CDR3 runs to 15 residues. Germline-derived CDR1 and CDR2 are SGHVS and FQNEAQ. The V end lost 0 bases, the J end lost 4 bases, and 12 bases lay between the germline ends. In DNA, the CDR3 is TGTGCCAGCAGCTTAGCGGTGCCGCGGGGCACTGAAGCTTTCTTT. It specifies CASSLAVPRGTEAFF.

The gene calls are TRBV6-5 and TRBJ1-2, with 7 bases that match TRBD1. Germline values: CDR1 MNHEY, CDR2 SVGAGI. This CDR3 region has 14 residues. V was pared by 6 bases and J by 4 bases, with 8 bases of the junction left unmatched. The CDR3: CASRLSQGVYGYTF. CDR3 coding DNA: TGTGCCAGCAGACTGTCGCAGGGGGTCTATGGCTACACCTTC.

This sequence joins TRBV24-1 and TRBJ1-6; 7 nucleotides line up with TRBD1. The CDR3 loop spans 12 amino acids. The junction had 4 bases not matched to a gene; V was cut back by 4 bases and J by 14 bases. Germline CDR1 KGHDR, CDR2 SFDVKD. The CDR3 is CATSERQGALHF. CDR3 nucleotides: TGTGCCACCAGTGAGAGACAGGGTGCCCTCCACTTT.

This clone occurred a few times. The rearrangement joins TRBV3-1 (or the pseudogene TRBV3-2) to TRBJ1-3; D possibly corresponds to TRBD1 (5 bases). Per germline, CDR1 LGHDT and CDR2 YNNKEL (reference sequence). This CDR3 contains 15 residues. Trimming cost V 1 base and J 4 bases, with 11 bases left between them. The CDR3 DNA follows: TGTGCCAGCAGCCAAGGTCCAGGGAACGGAAACACCATATATTTT. As protein: CASSQGPGNGNTIYF.

J is TRBJ2-5 and V is TRBV6-5; tentative D call: TRBD1 (6 bases). The CDR3 spans 14 residues. V lost 5 bases to trimming and J lost 1 base, with 11 bases between them. CDR1 and CDR2 (germline): MNHEY, SVGAGI. The CDR3: CASSQDSIQETQYF. In DNA form, the CDR3 reads TGTGCCAGCAGTCAGGACAGTATCCAAGAGACCCAGTACTTC.

This clone was detected a few times. The chain joins TRBV15 to TRBJ1-3, with D unresolved. Germline CDR1 and CDR2: LNHNV and YYDKDF (reference sequence). The CDR3 runs to 16 residues. With 0 bases removed from V and 0 bases from J, the gap between germline ends came to 9 bases. The chain's CDR3 is CATSRDPERSGNTIYF. Written as DNA, the CDR3 is TGTGCCACCAGCAGAGACCCGGAGCGCTCTGGAAACACCATATATTTT. Using reference TRBV15 and TRBJ1-3 for the parts outside the CDR3, the full variable domain is DAMVIQNPRYQVTQFGKPVTLSCSQTLNHNVMYWYQQKSSQAPKLLFHYYDKDFNNEADTPDNFQSRRPNTSFCFLDIRSPGLGDTAMYLCATSRDPERSGNTIYFGEGSWLTVV.

This rearrangement joins TRBV5-1 to TRBJ2-3; 11 nucleotides align to TRBD2. In germline, CDR1 is SGHRS, CDR2 YFSETQ. CDR3 length: 17 amino acids. J lost 4 bases, V lost 0 bases, and 7 bases had no gene match. CDR3 residues: CASSLAGSGGASDTQYF. DNA of the CDR3: TGCGCCAGCAGCTTGGCGGGTAGCGGGGGGGCTTCAGATACGCAGTATTTT.

The chain has TRBV7-2 and TRBJ2-3; 8 nucleotides agree with TRBD2. Germline V gene sequence: CDR1 SGHTA, CDR2 FQGNSA. The CDR3 is made up of 19 amino acids. V was clipped by 4 bases and J by 1 base; unmatched bases: 16. The CDR3 sequence is CASSSPGFSGVSGTDTQYF. In DNA, the CDR3 is TGTGCCAGCAGCTCCCCGGGTTTTAGCGGGGTTTCGGGCACAGATACGCAGTATTTT. Filled out from reference TRBV7-2 and TRBJ2-3, the complete variable domain reads GAGVSQSPSNKVTEKGKDVELRCDPISGHTALYWYRQSLGQGLEFLIYFQGNSAPDKSGLPSDRFSAERTGGSVSTLTIQRTQQEDSAVYLCASSSPGFSGVSGTDTQYFGPGTRLTVL.

The V gene is TRBV11-2, the J gene TRBJ1-5; no definite D call. Trimming took off 3 bases at V and 0 bases at J, with 9 bases between the two ends. CDR3 length: 15 residues. Germline lookup yields CDR1 SGHAT and CDR2 FQNNGV. CDR3 in amino acids: CASSLTPYSNQPQHF. CDR3 nucleotide sequence: TGTGCCAGCAGCTTGACACCTTATAGCAATCAGCCCCAGCATTTT. The whole variable domain, filled in from reference TRBV11-2 and TRBJ1-5, reads EAGVAQSPRYKIIEKRQSVAFWCNPISGHATLYWYQQILGQGPKLLIQFQNNGVVDDSQLPKDRFSAERLKGVDSTLKIQPAKLEDSAVYLCASSLTPYSNQPQHFGDGTRLSIL.

This sequence joins TRBV7-6 and TRBJ1-5; a weak D match, TRBD1 (5 bases). Trimming took off 1 base at V and 8 bases at J, with 9 bases between the two ends. CDR3 length: 13 residues. Germline CDR1 reads SGHVS; CDR2 reads FNYEAQ. CDR3 residues: CASSLGRQKPQHF. The CDR3 DNA sequence: TGTGCCAGCAGCTTAGGGCGACAGAAGCCCCAGCATTTT.

This clone has only a few counts. This rearrangement joins TRBV3-1 (or the pseudogene TRBV3-2) to TRBJ1-6; the D is unclear. V was trimmed by 2 bases and J by 8 bases, leaving 10 bases between them. Per the germline V gene, CDR1 is LGHDT and CDR2 is YNNKEL (reference sequence). The CDR3 covers 14 residues. This CDR3 reads CASSQMGPYSPLHF. The CDR3 DNA reads as TGTGCCAGCAGCCAAATGGGCCCGTATTCACCCCTCCACTTT.

The rearrangement uses TRBV24-1 and TRBJ1-5; a weak D match, TRBD1 (5 bases). Germline values: CDR1 KGHDR, CDR2 SFDVKD. Trimming pared 4 bases from V and 0 bases from J, leaving 18 bases between. The CDR3 consists of 18 residues. CDR3 nucleotides: TGTGCCACCAGTGACTCAAAAAGGGGAGGGAATAGCAATCAGCCCCAGCATTTT. Protein: CATSDSKRGGNSNQPQHF.

This chain uses TRBV3-1 (or the pseudogene TRBV3-2) with TRBJ2-5; TRBD2 agrees at 10 bases. J gave up 4 bases and V 2 bases, and 4 bases lay outside the gene matches. The CDR3 has 15 residues. Germline V gene sequence: CDR1 LGHDT, CDR2 YNNKEL (reference sequence). The CDR3 coding sequence is TGTGCCAGCAGCCAACTTAGCGGGGGGAGAGAGACCCAGTACTTC. It encodes CASSQLSGGRETQYF.

V usage is TRBV27 and J usage is TRBJ2-6, with 8 bases matching TRBD1. This CDR3 comprises 15 residues. CDR1 is MNHEY and CDR2 is SMNVEV in the germline V gene (reference sequence). The junction had 3 bases not matched to a gene; V was cut back by 6 bases and J by 2 bases. This chain's CDR3 is CASRRQGTGANVLTF. The CDR3 nucleotides are TGTGCCAGCAGGAGACAGGGGACTGGGGCCAACGTCCTGACTTTC.

This clone was seen only once. CDR3 nucleotide sequence: TGTGCCAGCAGCTTAGCTGGGAGGAATCAGCCCCAGCATTTT. Protein sequence: CASSLAGRNQPQHF. The chain has TRBV13 and TRBJ1-5; D remains unclear. This CDR3 spans 14 amino acids. Deletions cut 1 base from V and 4 bases from J, with 8 bases between. Per the germline V gene, CDR1 is PRHDT and CDR2 is FYEKMQ (reference sequence).

The rearrangement links TRBV7-6 to TRBJ2-5; TRBD2 is a possible D gene (7 bases). The CDR3 is 16 amino acids. Trimming took 7 bases from V and 3 from J, leaving 21 bases between them. Looked up from germline, CDR1 is SGHVS and CDR2 is FNYEAQ. Here the CDR3 DNA reads TGTGCCAGCACCACTCTCGGGGGGCCCAACAAAGAGACCCAGTACTTC. This sequence encodes CASTTLGGPNKETQYF.

The chain is built from TRBV6-6 and TRBJ1-3; D remains unclear. Trimming took 8 bases from V and 1 from J, leaving 3 bases between them. Germline CDR1 reads MNHNY; CDR2 reads SVGAGI (reference sequence). The CDR3 length is 11 residues. CDR3 in DNA: TGTGCCAGCCAGTCTGGAAACACCATATATTTT. The encoded protein is CASQSGNTIYF.

This sequence joins TRBV19 and TRBJ1-6; 10 nucleotides match TRBD1. Germline V lookup: CDR1 LNHDA, CDR2 SQIVND (reference sequence). Germline trimming cut 3 bases from V and 7 bases from J; bases unmatched to any gene: 0. The length of the CDR3 is 14 residues. In DNA, the CDR3 is TGTGCCAGTAGTATGGGACAGGGGAATTCACCCCTCCACTTT. Its translation: CASSMGQGNSPLHF.